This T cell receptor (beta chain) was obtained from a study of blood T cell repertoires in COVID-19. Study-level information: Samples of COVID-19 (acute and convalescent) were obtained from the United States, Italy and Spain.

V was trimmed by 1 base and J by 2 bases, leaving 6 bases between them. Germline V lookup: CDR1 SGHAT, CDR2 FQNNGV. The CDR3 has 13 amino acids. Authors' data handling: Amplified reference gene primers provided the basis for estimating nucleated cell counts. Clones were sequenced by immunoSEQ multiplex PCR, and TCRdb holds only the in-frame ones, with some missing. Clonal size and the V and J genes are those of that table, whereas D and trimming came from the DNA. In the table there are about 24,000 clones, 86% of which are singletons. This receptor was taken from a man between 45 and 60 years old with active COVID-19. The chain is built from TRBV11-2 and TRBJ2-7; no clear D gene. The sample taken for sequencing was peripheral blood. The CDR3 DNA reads TGTGCCAGCAGCTTAGGCGCCCCCTACGAGCAGTACTTC. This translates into CASSLGAPYEQYF.